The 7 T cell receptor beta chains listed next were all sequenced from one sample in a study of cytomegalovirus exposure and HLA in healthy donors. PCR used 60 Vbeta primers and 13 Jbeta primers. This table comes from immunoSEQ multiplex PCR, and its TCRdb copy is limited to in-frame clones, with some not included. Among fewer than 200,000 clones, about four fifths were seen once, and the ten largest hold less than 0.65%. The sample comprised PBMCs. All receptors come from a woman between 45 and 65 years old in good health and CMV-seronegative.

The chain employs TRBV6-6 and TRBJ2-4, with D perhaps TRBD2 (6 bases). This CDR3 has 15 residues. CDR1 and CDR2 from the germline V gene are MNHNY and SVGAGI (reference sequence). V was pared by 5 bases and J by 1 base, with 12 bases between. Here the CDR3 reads CASSGGIWAKNIQYF. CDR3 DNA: TGTGCCAGCAGTGGAGGGATCTGGGCCAAAAACATTCAGTACTTC.

The CDR3 DNA sequence: TGCGCCAGTTTTAGGTCCGACAGCTACTCTGGAAACACCATATATTTT. Translating it yields CASFRSDSYSGNTIYF. The chain recombines TRBV23-1 with TRBJ1-3; D perhaps matches TRBD1 (5 bases). TRBV23-1 is known as an ORF, though its function is uncertain. The CDR3 runs 16 residues. V was pared by 9 bases and J by 0 bases, with 18 bases between.

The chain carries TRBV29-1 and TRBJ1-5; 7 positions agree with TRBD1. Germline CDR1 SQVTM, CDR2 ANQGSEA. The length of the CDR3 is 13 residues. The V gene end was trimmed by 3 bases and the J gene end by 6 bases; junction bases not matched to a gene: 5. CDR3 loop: CSVDEGGGQPQHF. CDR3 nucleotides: TGCAGCGTTGACGAAGGGGGCGGTCAGCCCCAGCATTTT. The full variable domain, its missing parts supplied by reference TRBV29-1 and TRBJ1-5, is SAVISQKPSRDICQRGTSLTIQCQVDSQVTMMFWYRQQPGQSLTLIATANQGSEATYESGFVIDKFPISRPNLTFSTLTVSNMSPEDSSIYLCSVDEGGGQPQHFGDGTRLSIL.

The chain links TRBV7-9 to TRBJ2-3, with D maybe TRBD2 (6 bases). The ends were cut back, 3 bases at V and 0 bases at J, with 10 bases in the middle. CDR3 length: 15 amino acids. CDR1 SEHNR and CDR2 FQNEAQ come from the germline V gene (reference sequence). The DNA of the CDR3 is TGTGCCAGCAGCTTCGGGGGACCTAGCACAGATACGCAGTATTTT. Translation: CASSFGGPSTDTQYF. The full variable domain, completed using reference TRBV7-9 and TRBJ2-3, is DTGVSQNPRHKITKRGQNVTFRCDPISEHNRLYWYRQTLGQGPEFLTYFQNEAQLEKSRLLSDRFSAERPKGSFSTLEIQRTEQGDSAMYLCASSFGGPSTDTQYFGPGTRLTVL.

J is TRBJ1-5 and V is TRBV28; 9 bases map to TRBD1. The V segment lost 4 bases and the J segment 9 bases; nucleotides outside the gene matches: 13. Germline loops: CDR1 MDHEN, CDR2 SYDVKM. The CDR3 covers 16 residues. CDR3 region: CASSSDRGGMGRPQHF. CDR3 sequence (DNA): TGTGCCAGCAGTTCCGACAGGGGGGGGATGGGGCGGCCCCAGCATTTT.

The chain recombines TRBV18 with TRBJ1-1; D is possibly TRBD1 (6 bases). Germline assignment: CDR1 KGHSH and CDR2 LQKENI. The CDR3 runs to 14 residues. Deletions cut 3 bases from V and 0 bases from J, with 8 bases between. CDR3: CASSPQGMNTEAFF. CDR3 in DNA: TGTGCCAGCTCACCCCAGGGGATGAACACTGAAGCTTTCTTT.

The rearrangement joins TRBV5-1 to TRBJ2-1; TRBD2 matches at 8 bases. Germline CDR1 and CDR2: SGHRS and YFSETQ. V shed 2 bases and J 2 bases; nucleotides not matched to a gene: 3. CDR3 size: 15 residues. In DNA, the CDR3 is TGCGCCAGCAGCTTTAGCGGGGCCCCCTACAATGAGCAGTTCTTC. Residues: CASSFSGAPYNEQFF.